The entry below describes one T cell receptor beta chain. The sample belongs to a study of blood T cell repertoires in COVID-19. The V gene lost 0 bases and the J gene lost 1 base, with 7 bases spanning the gap. This CDR3 comprises 14 residues. Germline assignment: CDR1 SGHDT and CDR2 YYEEEE. Some clones are missing from TCRdb's copy, which holds only in-frame ones; the method was immunoSEQ multiplex PCR. The profile shows about 200,000 clones, around 85% of them singletons. Material: peripheral blood. The chain has TRBV5-6 and TRBJ1-1; the D is unclear. This TCR derives from a woman aged 70-85 years with acute or convalescent COVID-19. The CDR3 is CASSLAQTNTEAFF. The DNA for the CDR3 is TGTGCCAGCAGCTTGGCACAGACGAACACTGAAGCTTTCTTT.